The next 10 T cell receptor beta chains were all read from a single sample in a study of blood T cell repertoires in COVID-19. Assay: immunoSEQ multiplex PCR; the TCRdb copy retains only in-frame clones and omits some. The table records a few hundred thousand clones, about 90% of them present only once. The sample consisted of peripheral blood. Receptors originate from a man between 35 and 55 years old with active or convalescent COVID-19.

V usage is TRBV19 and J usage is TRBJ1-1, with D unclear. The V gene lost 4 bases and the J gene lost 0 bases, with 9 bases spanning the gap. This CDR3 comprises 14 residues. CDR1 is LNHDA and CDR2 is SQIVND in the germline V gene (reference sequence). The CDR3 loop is CASSKVAMNTEAFF. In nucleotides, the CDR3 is TGTGCCAGTAGTAAGGTAGCGATGAACACTGAAGCTTTCTTT.

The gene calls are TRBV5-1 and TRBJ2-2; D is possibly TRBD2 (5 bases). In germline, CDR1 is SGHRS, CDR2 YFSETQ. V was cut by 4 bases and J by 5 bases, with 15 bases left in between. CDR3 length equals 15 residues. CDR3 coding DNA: TGCGCCAGCAGCCTGACCGAGACGGGGACCGGGGAGCTGTTTTTT. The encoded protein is CASSLTETGTGELFF.

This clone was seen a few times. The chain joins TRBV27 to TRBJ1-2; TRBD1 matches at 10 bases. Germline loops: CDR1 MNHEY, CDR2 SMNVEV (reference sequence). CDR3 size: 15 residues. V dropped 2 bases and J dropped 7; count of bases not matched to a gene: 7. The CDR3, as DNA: TGTGCCAGCAGTTTAGAAGTGACAGGGGGCAGTGGCTACACCTTC. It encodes CASSLEVTGGSGYTF.

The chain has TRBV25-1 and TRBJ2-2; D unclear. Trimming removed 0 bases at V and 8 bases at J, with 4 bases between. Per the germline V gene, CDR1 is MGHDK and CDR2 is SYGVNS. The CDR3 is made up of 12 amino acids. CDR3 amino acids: CASSEYMGELFF. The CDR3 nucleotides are TGTGCCAGCAGTGAATATATGGGGGAGCTGTTTTTT.

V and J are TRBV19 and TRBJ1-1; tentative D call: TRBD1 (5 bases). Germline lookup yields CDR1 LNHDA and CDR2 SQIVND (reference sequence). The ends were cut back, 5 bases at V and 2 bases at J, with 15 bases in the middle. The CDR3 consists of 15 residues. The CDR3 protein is CASSGQGNVNTEAFF. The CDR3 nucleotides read TGTGCCAGTAGTGGGCAGGGCAACGTAAACACTGAAGCTTTCTTT.

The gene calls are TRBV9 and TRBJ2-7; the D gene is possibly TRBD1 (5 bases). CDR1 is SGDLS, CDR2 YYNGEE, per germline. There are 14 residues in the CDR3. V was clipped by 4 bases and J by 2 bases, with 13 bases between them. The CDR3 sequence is CASSSGRVPYEQYF. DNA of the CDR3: TGTGCCAGCAGCTCCGGCAGGGTCCCCTACGAGCAGTACTTC.

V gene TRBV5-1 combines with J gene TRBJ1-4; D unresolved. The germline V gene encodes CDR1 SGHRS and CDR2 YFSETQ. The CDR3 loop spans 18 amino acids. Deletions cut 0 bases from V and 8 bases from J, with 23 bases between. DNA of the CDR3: TGCGCCAGCAGCTTGGACCCGGGATCGGCCCTCGAACGGGAAAAACTGTTTTTT. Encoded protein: CASSLDPGSALEREKLFF.

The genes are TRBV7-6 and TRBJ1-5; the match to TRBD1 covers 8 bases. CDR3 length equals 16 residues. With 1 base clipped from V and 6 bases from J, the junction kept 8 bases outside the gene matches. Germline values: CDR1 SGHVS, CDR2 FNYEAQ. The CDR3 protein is CASSLEETGVVQPQHF. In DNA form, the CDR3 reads TGTGCCAGCAGCTTAGAGGAGACAGGGGTGGTTCAGCCCCAGCATTTT. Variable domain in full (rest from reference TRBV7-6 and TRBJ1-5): GAGVSQSPRYKVTKRGQDVALRCDPISGHVSLYWYRQALGQGPEFLTYFNYEAQQDKSGLPNDRFSAERPEGSISTLTIQRTEQRDSAMYRCASSLEETGVVQPQHFGDGTRLSIL.

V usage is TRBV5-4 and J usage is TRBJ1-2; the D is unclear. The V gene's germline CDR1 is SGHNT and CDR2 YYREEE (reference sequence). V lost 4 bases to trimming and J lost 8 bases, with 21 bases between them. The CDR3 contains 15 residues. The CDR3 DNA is TGTGCCAGCAGCAGGATGGGAGGAGGCGGTAGGGGCTACACCTTC. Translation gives CASSRMGGGGRGYTF.

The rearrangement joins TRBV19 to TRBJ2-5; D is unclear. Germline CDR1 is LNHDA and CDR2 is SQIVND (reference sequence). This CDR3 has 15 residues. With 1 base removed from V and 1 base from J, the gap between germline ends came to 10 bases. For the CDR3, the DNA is TGTGCCAGTAGTATAGGTAGCAGTATCCAAGAGACCCAGTACTTC. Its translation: CASSIGSSIQETQYF.